This TCR beta chain was identified in a study of early T cells in non-severe SARS-CoV-2 infection. About the research overall: Sequencing of bulk RNA from unsorted whole blood was done, without chain pairing. Study-level points and caveats: Lookups in VDJdb leaned toward anti-spike CD8 responses and missed private and CD4 specificities.

Individually, cDNA molecules had unique molecular identifiers attached to them. TCRdb fed the 5' RACE reads into MiXCR, producing one record per CDR3 protein. The table includes 65,000 to 95,000 distinct CDR3 sequences, roughly a sixth detected once. CDR1 SGHKS and CDR2 YYEKEE come from the germline V gene (reference sequence). The CDR3 is made up of 14 amino acids. Trimming cost V 2 bases and J 2 bases; bases outside gene matches: 3. A few counts support this clonotype. Its antigen is unknown. The clonotype comes from an adult who was a healthcare worker with PCR-confirmed SARS-CoV-2 infection or an uninfected control (not recorded which). The sample comprised whole blood. The V gene is TRBV5-5, the J gene TRBJ2-5; 7 bases map to TRBD1. The chain's CDR3 is CASSFWGQQETQYF. The CDR3 DNA follows: TGTGCCAGCAGCTTTTGGGGACAGCAAGAGACCCAGTACTTC.